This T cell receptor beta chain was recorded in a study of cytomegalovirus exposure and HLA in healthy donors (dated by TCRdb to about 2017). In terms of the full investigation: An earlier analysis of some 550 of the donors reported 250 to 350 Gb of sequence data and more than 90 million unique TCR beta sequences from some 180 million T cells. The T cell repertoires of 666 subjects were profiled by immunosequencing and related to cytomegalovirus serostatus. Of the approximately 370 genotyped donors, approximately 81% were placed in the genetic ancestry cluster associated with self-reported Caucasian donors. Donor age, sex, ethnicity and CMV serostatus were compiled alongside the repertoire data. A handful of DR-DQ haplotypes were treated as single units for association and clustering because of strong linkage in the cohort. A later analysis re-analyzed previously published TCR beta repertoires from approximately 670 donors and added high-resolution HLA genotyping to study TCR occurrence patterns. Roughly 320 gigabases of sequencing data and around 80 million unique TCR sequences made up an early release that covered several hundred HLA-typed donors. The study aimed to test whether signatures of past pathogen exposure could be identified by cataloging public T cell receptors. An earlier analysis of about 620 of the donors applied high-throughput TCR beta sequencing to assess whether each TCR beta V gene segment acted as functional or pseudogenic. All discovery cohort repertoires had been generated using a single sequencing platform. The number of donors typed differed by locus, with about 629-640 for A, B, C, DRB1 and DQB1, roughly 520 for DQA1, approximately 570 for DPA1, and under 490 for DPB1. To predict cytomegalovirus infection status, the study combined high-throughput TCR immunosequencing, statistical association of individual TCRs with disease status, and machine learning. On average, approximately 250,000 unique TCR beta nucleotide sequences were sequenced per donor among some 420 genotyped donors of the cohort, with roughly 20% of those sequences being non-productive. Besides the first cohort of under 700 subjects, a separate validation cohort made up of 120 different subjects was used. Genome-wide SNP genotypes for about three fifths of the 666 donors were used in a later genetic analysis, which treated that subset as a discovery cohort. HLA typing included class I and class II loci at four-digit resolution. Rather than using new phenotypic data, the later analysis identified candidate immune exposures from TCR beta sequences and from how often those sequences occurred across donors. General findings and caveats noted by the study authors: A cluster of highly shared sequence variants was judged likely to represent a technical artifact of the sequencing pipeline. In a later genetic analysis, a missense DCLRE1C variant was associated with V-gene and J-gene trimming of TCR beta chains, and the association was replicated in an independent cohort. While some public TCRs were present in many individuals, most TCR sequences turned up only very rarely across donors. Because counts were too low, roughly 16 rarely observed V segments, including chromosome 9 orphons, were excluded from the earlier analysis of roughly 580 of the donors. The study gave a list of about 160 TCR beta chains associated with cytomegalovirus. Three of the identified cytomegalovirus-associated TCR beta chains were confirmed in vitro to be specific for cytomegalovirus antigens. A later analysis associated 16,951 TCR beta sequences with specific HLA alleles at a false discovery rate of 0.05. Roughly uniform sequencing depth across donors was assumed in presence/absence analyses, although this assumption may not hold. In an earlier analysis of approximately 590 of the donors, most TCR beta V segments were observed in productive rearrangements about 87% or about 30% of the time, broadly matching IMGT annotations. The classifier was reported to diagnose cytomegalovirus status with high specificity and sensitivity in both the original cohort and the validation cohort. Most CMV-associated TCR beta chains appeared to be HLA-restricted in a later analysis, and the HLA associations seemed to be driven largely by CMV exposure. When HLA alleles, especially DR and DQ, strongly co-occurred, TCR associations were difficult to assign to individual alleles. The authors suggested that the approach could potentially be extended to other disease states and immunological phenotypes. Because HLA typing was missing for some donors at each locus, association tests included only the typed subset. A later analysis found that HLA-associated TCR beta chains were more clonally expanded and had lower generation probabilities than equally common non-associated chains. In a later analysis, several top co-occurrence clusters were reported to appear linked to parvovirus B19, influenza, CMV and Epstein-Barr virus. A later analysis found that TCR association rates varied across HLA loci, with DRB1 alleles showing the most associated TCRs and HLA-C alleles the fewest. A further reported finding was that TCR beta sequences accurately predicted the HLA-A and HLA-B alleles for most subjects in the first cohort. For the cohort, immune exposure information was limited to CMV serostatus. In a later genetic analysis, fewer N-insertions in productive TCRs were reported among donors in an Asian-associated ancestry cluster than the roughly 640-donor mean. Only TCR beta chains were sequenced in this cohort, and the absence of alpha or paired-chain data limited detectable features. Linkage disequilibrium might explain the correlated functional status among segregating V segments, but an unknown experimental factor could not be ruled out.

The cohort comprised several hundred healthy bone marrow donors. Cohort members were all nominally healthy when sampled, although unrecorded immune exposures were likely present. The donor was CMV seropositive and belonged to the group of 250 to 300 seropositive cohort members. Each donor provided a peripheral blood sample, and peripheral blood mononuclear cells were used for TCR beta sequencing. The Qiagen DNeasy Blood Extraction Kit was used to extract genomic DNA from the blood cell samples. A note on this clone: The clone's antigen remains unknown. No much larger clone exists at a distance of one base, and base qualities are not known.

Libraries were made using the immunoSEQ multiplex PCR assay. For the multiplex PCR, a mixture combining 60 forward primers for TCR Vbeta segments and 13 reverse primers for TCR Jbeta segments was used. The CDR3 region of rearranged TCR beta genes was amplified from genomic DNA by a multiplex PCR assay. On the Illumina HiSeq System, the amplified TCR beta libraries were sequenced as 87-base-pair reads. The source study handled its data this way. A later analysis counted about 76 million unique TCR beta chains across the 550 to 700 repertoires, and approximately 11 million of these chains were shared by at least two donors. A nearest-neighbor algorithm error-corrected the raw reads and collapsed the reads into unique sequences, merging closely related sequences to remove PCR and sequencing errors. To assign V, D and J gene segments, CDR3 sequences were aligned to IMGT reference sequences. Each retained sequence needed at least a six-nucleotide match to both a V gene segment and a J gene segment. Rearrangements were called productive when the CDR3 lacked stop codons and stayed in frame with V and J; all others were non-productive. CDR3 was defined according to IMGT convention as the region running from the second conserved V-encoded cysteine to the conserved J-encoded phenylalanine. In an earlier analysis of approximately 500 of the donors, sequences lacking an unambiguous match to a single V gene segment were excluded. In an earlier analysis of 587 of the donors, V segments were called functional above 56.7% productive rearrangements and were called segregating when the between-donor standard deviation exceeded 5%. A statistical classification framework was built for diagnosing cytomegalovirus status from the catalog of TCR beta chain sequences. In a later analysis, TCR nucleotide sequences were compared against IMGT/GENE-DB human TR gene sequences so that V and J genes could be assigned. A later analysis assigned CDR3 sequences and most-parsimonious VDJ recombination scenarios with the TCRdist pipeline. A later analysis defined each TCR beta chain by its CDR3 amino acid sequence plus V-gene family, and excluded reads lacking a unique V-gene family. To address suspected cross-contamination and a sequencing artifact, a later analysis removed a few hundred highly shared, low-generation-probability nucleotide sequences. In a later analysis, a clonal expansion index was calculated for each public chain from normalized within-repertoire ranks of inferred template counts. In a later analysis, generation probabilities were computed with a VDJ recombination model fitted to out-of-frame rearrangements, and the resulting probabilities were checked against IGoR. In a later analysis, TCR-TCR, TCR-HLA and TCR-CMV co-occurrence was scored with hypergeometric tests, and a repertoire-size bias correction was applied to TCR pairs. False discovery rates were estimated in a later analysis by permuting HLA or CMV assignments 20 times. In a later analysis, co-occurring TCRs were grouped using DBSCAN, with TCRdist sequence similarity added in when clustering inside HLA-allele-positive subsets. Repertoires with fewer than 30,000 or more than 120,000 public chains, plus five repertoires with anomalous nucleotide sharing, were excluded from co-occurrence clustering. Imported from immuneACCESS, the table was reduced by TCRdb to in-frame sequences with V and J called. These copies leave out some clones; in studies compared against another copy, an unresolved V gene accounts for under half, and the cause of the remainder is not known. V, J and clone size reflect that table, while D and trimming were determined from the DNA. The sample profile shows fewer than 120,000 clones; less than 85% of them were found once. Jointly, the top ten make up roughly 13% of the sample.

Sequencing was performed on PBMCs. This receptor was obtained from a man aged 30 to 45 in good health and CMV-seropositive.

The nucleotide sequence reads as follows: TGTGCCAGCAGTAGAAACAGCTACGCCGGGGAGCTGTTTTTT. It is translated as CASSRNSYAGELFF. The chain employs TRBV6-5 and TRBJ2-2; the D gene identity is not certain. The trim is 5 bases for V and 6 bases for J, with a gap of 13 bases between the germline ends. From the cysteine up to the phenylalanine, the CDR3 has a length of 14 residues. Solely the CDR3 DNA is kept, with 42 bases framed from the first base. From the germline V gene, CDR1 is MNHEY and CDR2 is SVGAGI.